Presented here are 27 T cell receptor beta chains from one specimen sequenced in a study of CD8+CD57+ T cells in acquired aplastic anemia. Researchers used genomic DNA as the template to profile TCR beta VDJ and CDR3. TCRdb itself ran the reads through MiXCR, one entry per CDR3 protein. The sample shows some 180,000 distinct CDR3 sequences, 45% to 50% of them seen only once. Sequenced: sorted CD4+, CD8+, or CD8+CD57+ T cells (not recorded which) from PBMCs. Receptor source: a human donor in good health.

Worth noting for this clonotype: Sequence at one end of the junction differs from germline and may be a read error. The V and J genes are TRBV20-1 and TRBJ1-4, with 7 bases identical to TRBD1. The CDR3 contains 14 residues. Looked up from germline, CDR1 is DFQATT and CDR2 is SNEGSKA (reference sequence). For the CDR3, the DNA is TGCAGTGCTAGAGGACCCGGGACAGATGAAGAACTGTTTTTT. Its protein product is CSARGPGTDEELFF.

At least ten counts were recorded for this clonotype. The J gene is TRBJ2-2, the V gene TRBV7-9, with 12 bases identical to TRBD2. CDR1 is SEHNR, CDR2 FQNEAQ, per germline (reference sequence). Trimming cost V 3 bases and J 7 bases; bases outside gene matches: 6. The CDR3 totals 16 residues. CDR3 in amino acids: CASSFPSGRAGGELFF. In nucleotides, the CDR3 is TGTGCCAGCAGCTTCCCTAGCGGGAGGGCCGGCGGGGAGCTGTTTTTT.

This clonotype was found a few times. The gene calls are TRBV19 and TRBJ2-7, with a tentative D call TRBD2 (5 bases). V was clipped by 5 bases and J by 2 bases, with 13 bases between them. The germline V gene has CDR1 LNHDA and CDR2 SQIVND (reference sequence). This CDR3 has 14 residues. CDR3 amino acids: CASSVQGGPYEQYF. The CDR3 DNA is TGTGCCAGTAGTGTGCAAGGAGGACCCTACGAGCAGTACTTC.

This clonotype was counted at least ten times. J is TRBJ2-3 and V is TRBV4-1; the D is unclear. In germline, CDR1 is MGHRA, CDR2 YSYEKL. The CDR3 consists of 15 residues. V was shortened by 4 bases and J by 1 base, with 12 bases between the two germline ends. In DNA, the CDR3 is TGCGCCAGCAGCCCTCGACCACTACGCACAGATACGCAGTATTTT. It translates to CASSPRPLRTDTQYF.

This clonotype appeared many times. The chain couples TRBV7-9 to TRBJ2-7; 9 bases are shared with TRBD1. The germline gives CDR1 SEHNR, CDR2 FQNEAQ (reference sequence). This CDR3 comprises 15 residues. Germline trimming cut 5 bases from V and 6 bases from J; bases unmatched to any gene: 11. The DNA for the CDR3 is TGTGCCAGCAGCAACCCGGACAGGGGTGTCCTCGAGCAGTACTTC. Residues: CASSNPDRGVLEQYF.

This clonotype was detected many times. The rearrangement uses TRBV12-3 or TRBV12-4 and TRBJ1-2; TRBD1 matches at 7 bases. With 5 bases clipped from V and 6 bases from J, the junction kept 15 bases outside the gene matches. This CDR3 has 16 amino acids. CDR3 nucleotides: TGTGCCAGCAGTAACAACCGGGACAGAAGCCCTGATGGCTACACCTTC. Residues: CASSNNRDRSPDGYTF.

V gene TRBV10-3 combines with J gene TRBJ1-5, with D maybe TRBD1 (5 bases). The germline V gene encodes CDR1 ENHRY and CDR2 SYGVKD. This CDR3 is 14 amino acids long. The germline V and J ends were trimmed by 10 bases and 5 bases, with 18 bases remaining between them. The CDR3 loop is CASRPGTRDQPQHF. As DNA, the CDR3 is TGTGCCAGCAGACCCGGGACGAGGGATCAGCCCCAGCATTTT.

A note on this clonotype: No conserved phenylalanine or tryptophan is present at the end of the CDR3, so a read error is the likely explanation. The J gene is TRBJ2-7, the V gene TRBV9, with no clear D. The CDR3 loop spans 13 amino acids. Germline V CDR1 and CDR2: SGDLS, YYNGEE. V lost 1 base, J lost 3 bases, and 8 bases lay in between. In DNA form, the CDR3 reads TGTGCCAGCAGCGTATCTCCACTCTACGAGCAGTACCTC. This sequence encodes CASSVSPLYEQYL.

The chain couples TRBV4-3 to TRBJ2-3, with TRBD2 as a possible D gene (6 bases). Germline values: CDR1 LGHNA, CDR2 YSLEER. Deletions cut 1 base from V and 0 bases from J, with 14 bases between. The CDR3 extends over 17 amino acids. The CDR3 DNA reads TGCGCCAGCAGCCAAGTTGAGGGCGGGGTGAGCACAGATACGCAGTATTTT. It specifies CASSQVEGGVSTDTQYF.

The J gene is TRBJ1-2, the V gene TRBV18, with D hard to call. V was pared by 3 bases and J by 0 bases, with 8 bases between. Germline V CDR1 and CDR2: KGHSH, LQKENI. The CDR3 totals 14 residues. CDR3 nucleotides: TGTGCCAGCTCACCGAGCCGAGCTAACTATGGCTACACCTTC. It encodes CASSPSRANYGYTF.

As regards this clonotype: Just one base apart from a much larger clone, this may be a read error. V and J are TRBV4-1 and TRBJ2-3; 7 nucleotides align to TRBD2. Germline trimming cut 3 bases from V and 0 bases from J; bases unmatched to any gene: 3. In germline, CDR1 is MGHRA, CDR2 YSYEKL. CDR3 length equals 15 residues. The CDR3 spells CASSQGGRSTDTQYF. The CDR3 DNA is TGCGCCAGCAGCCAGGGCGGGAGAAGCACAGATACGCAGTATTTT.

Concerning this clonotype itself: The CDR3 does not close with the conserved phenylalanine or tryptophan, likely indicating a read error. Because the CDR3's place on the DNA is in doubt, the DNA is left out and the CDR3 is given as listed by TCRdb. CDR3 residues: CASSSKTG. The J gene is TRBJ1-3, the V gene TRBV19; the table's D call, TRBD1, was not checked against the DNA. With termini counted, the CDR3 has 8 amino acids. Per germline, CDR1 LNHDA and CDR2 SQIVND (reference sequence).

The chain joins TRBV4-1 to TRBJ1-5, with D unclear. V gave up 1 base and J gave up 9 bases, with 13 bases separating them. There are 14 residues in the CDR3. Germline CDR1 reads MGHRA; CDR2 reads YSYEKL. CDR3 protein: CASSQVGGKRPQHF. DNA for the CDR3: TGCGCCAGCAGCCAAGTCGGCGGGAAGAGGCCCCAGCATTTT.

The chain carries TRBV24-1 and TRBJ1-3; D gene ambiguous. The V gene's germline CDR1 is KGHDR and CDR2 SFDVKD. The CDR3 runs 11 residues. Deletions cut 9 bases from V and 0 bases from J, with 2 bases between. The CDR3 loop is CATSSGNTIYF. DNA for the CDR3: TGTGCCACCTCCTCTGGAAACACCATATATTTT.

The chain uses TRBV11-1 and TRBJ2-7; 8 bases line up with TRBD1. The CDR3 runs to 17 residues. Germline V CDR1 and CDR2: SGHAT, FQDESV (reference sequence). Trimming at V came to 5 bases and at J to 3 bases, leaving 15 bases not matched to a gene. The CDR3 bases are TGTGCCAGCAGCGACAACCACGAACGGACAGGGCGCTACGAGCAGTACTTC. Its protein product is CASSDNHERTGRYEQYF.

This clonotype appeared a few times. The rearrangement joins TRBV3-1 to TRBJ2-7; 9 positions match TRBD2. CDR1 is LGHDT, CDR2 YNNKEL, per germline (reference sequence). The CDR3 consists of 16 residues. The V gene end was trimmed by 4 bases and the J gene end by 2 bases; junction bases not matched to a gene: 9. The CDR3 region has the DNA TGTGCCAGCAGCCGTGGGGCGGGAGGGCCAACCTACGAGCAGTACTTC. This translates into CASSRGAGGPTYEQYF.

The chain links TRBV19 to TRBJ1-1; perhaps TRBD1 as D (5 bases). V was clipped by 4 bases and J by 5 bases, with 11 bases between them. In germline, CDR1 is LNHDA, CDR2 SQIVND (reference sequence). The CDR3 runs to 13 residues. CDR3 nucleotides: TGTGCCAGTAGTACTGGGGGGATAACTGAAGCTTTCTTT. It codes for CASSTGGITEAFF.

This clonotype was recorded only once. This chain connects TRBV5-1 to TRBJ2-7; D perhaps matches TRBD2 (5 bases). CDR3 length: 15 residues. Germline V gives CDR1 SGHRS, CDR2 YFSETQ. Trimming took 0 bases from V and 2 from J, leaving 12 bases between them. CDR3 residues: CASSLGGSSPYEQYF. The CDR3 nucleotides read TGCGCCAGCAGCTTGGGCGGGTCCTCCCCCTACGAGCAGTACTTC.

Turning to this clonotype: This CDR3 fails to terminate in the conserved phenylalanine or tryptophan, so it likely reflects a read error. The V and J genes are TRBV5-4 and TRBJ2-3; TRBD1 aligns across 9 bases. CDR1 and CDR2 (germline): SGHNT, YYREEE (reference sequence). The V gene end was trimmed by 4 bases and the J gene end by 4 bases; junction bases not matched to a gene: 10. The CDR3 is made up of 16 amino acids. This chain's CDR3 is CASSQGTGNRADTQYL. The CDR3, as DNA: TGTGCCAGCAGCCAAGGGACAGGGAATAGGGCAGATACGCAGTATCTT.

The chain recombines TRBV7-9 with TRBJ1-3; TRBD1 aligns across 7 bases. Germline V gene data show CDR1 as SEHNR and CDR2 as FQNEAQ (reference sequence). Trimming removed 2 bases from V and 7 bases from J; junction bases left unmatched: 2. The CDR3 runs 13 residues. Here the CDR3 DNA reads TGTGCCAGCAGCTTATTACAGGGGAACACCATATATTTT. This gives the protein CASSLLQGNTIYF.

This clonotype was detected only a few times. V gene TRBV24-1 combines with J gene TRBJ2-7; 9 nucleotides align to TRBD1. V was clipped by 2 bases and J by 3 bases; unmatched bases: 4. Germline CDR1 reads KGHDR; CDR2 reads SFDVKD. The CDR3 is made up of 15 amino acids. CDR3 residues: CATSDWGTGHYEQYF. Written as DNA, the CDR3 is TGTGCCACCAGTGATTGGGGGACAGGGCACTACGAGCAGTACTTC.

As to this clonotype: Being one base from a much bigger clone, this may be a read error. This CDR3 reads CASRFGGNTEALF. The CDR3 region has the DNA TGTGCCAGCAGGTTCGGGGGGAACACTGAAGCTCTCTTT. The rearrangement joins TRBV6-1 to TRBJ1-1; D might be TRBD1 (5 bases). Germline V gene lookup returns CDR1 MNHNS and CDR2 SASEGT. The CDR3 length is 13 residues.

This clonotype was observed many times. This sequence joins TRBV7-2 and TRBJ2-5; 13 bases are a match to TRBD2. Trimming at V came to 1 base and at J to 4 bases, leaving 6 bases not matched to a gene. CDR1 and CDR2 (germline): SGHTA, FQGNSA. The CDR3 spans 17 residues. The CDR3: CASSLGTSGSWGETQYF. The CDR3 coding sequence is TGTGCCAGCAGCTTAGGGACTAGCGGGAGTTGGGGAGAGACCCAGTACTTC.

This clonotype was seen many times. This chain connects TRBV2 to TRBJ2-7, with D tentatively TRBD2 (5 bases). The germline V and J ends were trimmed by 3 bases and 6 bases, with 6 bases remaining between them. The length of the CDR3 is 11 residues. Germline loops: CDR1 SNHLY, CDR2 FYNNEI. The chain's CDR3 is CASSDEGEQYF. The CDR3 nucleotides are TGTGCCAGCAGTGATGAGGGCGAGCAGTACTTC.

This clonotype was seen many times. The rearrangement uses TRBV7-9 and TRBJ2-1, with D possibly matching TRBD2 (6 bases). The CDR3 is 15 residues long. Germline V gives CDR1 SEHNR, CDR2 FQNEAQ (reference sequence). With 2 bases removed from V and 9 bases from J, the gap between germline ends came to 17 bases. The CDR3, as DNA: TGTGCCAGCAGCTTAAGTCGAGGGAGGACCGGTGAGCAGTTCTTC. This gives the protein CASSLSRGRTGEQFF.

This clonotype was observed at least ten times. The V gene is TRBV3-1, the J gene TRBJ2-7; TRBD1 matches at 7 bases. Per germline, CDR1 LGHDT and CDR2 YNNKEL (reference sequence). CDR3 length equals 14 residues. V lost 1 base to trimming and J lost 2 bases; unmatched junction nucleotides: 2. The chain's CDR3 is CASSQGGTAYEQYF. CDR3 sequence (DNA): TGTGCCAGCAGCCAAGGAGGGACAGCCTACGAGCAGTACTTC.

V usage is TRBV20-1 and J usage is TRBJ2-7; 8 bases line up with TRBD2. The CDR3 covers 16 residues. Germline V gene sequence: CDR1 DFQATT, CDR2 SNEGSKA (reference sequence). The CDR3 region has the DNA TGCAGCGCTGCCTCACTCGGGGGGGCGCGTCGGTACGAGCAGTACGTC. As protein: CSAASLGGARRYEQYV.